This T cell receptor beta chain was sequenced in a study of blood T cell repertoires in COVID-19. Study details: Material from acute and convalescent COVID-19 was sourced from the United States, Italy and Spain.

Per the original data handling: Reference gene primer amplification yielded estimated nucleated cell counts. Generated by immunoSEQ multiplex PCR, the TCRdb table keeps only in-frame clones and is missing some. V and J calls plus clone size are reproduced from that table; the DNA served to infer D and trimming. The table lists approximately 220,000 clones, about 87% of them singletons, with approximately 2.9% in the top ten. The receptor was derived from a man aged 55-75 years with acute or convalescent COVID-19. The sequenced sample consisted of peripheral blood.

The CDR3 here is CASSTSGGSSYEQYF. The DNA for the CDR3 is TGCGCCAGCAGCACCAGCGGGGGGTCCTCCTACGAGCAGTACTTC. The chain employs TRBV5-1 and TRBJ2-7, with 9 bases that match TRBD2. With 4 bases clipped from V and 0 bases from J, the junction kept 5 bases outside the gene matches. The germline V gene has CDR1 SGHRS and CDR2 YFSETQ. CDR3 length: 15 residues.